This T cell receptor beta chain originates from a study of pediatric ulcerative colitis. This clone was picked up one time. Sequencing was performed with immunoSEQ multiplex PCR; in TCRdb, only in-frame clones are kept and a portion is missing. The table includes some 11,000 clones, roughly four fifths detected once. During colonoscopy, one to two rectal pinch biopsies were collected. V lost 5 bases to trimming and J lost 4 bases, with 9 bases between them. The germline gives CDR1 SGHVS, CDR2 FQNEAQ. CDR3 length: 13 amino acids. The clonotype comes from a girl under 18 who was a control in a study of pediatric ulcerative colitis. Specimen: gut tissue. The rearrangement links TRBV7-8 to TRBJ2-1; D remains unclear. The CDR3 here is CASSASEYNEQFF. CDR3 DNA: TGTGCCAGCAGCGCCAGTGAGTACAATGAGCAGTTCTTC.